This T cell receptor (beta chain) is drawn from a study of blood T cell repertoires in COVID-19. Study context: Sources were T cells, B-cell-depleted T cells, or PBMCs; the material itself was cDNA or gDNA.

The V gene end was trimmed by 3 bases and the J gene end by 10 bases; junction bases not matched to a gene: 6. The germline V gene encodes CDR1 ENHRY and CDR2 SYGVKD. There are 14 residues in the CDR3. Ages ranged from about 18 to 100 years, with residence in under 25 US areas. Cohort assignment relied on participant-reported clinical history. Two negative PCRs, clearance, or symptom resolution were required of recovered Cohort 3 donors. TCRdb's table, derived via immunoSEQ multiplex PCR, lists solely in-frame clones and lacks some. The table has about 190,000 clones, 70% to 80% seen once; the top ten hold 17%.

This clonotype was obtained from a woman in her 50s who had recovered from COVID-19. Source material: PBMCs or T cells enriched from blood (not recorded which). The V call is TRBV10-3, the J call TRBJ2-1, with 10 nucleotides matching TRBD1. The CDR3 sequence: CAISEYKTGGEQFF. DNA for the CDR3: TGTGCCATCAGTGAATACAAGACAGGGGGCGAGCAGTTCTTC.